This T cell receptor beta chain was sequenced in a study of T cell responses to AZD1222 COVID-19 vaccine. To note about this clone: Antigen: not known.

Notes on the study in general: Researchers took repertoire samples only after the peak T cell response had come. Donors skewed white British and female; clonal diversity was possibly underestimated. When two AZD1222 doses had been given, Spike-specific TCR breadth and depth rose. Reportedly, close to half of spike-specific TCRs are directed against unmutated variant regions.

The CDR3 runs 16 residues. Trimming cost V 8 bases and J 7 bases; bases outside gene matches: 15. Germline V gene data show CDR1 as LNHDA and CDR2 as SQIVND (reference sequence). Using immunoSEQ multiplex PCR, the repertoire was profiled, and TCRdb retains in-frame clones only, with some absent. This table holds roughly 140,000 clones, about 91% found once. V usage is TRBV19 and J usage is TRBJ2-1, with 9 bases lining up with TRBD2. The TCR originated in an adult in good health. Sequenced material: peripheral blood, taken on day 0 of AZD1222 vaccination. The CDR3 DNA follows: TGTGCCAGTGGCCCTAGGGGTAGCGGGAGAAGAAATGAGCAGTTCTTC. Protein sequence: CASGPRGSGRRNEQFF.